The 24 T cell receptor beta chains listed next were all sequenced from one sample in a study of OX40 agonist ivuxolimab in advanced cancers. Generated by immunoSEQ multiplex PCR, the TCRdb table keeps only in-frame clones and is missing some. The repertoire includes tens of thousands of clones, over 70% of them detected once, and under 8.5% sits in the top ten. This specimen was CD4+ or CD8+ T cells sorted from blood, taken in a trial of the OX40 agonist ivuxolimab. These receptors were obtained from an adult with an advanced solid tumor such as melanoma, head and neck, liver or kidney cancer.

The CDR3 reads CASSLSRGQNNEQFF. CDR3 DNA sequence: TGTGCCAGCAGTTTGTCTCGGGGTCAGAACAATGAGCAGTTCTTC. J is TRBJ2-1 and V is TRBV28; perhaps TRBD2 as D (5 bases). This CDR3 is 15 amino acids long. CDR1 is MDHEN and CDR2 is SYDVKM in the germline V gene. Trimming removed 3 bases from V and 5 bases from J, with 14 bases in between.

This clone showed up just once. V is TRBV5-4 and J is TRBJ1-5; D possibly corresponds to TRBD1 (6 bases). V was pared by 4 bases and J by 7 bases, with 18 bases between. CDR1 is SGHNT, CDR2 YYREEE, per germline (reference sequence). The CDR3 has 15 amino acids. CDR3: CASSQTPGGRQPQHF. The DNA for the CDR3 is TGTGCCAGCAGCCAAACCCCGGGGGGCAGGCAGCCCCAGCATTTT.

CDR3 amino acids: CASSVRDRGNYGYTF. The CDR3 bases are TGTGCCAGCAGCGTCCGGGACAGGGGTAACTATGGCTACACCTTC. The chain couples TRBV9 to TRBJ1-2, with 10 bases identical to TRBD1. The CDR3 is made up of 15 amino acids. The V segment lost 2 bases and the J segment 1 base; nucleotides outside the gene matches: 2. CDR1 is SGDLS, CDR2 YYNGEE, per germline.

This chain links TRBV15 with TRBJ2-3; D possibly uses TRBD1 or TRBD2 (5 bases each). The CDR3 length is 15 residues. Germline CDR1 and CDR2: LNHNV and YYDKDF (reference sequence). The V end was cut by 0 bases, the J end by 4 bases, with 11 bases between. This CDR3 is CATSREPRGADTQYF. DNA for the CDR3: TGTGCCACCAGCAGAGAACCCCGAGGGGCAGATACGCAGTATTTT.

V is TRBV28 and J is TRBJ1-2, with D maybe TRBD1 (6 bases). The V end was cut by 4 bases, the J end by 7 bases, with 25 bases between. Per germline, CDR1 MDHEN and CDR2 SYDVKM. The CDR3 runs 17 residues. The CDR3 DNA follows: TGTGCCAGCAGTTCGTCCTTCGGGGGGCGACGGTTCTTTGGCTACACCTTC. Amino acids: CASSSSFGGRRFFGYTF.

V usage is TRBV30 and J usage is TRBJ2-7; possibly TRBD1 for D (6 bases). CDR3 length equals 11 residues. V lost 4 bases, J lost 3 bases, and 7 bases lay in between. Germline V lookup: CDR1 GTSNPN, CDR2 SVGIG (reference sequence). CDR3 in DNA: TGTGCCTGGAAAGGGGGCTACGAGCAGTACTTC. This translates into CAWKGGYEQYF.

In nucleotides, the CDR3 is TGTGCCAGCAGTGAAGGAAGGGGGCTGGGTACGCAGTATTTT. Its translation: CASSEGRGLGTQYF. V gene TRBV2 combines with J gene TRBJ2-3, with 7 bases matching TRBD1. J lost 8 bases, V lost 1 base, and 6 bases had no gene match. The CDR3 has 14 residues. The germline gives CDR1 SNHLY, CDR2 FYNNEI.

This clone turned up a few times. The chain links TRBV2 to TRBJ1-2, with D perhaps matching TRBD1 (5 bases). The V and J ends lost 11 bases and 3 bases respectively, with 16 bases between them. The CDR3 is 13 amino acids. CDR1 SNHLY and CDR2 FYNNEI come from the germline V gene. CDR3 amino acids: CAGEGQHDYGYTF. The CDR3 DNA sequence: TGTGCCGGTGAGGGGCAGCACGACTATGGCTACACCTTC.

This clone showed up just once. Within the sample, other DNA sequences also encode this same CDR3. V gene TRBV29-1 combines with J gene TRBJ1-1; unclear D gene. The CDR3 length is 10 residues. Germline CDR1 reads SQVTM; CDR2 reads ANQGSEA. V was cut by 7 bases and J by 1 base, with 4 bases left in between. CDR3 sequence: CSGQNTEAFF. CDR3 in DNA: TGCAGCGGTCAGAACACTGAAGCTTTCTTT. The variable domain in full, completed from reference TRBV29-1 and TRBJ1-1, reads SAVISQKPSRDICQRGTSLTIQCQVDSQVTMMFWYRQQPGQSLTLIATANQGSEATYESGFVIDKFPISRPNLTFSTLTVSNMSPEDSSIYLCSGQNTEAFFGQGTRLTVV.

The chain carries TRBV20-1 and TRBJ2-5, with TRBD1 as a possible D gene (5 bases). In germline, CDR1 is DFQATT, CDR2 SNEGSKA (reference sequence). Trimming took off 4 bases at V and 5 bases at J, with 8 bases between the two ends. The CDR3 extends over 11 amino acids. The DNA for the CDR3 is TGCAGTGCTAAAGGGGTCGAGACCCAGTACTTC. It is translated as CSAKGVETQYF.

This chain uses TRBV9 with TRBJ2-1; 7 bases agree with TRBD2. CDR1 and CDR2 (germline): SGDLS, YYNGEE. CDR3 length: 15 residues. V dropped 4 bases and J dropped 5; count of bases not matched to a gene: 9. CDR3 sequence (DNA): TGTGCCAGCAGCCTCTTGGCGGGAGTACACAATGAGCAGTTCTTC. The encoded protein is CASSLLAGVHNEQFF.

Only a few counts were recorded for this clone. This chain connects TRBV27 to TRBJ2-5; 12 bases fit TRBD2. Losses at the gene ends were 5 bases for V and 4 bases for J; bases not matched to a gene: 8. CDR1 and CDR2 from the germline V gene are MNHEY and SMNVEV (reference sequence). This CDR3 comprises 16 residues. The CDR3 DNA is TGTGCCAGCAGTCCCTTGACTAGCGGGAGCCGAGAGACCCAGTACTTC. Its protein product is CASSPLTSGSRETQYF.

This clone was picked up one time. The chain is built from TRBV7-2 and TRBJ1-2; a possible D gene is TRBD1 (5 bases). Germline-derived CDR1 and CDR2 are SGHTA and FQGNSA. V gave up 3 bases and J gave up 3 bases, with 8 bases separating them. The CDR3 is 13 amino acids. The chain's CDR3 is CASSLGPDYGYTF. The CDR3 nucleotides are TGTGCCAGCAGCTTGGGGCCGGACTATGGCTACACCTTC.

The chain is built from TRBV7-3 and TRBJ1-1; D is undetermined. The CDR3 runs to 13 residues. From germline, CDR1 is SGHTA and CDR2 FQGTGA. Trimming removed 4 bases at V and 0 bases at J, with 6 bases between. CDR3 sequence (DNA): TGTGCCAGCAGCTCACAGATGAACACTGAAGCTTTCTTT. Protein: CASSSQMNTEAFF.

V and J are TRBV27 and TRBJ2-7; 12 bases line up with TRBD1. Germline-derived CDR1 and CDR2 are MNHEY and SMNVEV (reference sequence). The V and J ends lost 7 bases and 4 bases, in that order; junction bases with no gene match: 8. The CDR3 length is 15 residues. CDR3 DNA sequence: TGTGCCAGCACCAACCTGGGACAGGGGGCGTACGAGCAGTACTTC. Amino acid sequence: CASTNLGQGAYEQYF.

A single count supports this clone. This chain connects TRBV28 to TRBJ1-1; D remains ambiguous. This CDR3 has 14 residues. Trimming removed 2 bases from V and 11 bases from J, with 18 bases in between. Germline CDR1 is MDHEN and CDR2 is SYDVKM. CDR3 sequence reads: CASSLSVGFKEAFF. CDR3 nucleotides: TGTGCCAGCAGTTTAAGTGTGGGGTTTAAGGAGGCTTTCTTT.

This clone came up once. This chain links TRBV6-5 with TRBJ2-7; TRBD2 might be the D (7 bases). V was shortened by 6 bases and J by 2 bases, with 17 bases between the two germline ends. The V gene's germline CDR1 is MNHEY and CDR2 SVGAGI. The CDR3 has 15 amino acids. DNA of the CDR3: TGTGCCAGCAGCCCCTGGGGGGGGGCAACCTACGAGCAGTACTTC. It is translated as CASSPWGGATYEQYF.

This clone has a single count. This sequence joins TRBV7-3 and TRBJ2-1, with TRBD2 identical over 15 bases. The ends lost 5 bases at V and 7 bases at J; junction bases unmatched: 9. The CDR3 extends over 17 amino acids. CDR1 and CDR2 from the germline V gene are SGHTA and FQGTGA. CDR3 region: CASSPGLAGGRRNEQFF. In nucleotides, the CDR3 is TGTGCCAGCAGCCCTGGACTAGCGGGGGGGCGACGGAATGAGCAGTTCTTC.

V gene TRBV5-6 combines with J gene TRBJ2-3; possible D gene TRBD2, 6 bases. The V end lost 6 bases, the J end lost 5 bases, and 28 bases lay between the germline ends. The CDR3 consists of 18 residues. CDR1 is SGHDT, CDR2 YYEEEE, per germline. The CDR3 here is CASTSARDYYAGGDTQYF. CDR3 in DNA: TGTGCCAGCACGAGCGCACGCGATTACTACGCCGGGGGAGATACGCAGTATTTT.

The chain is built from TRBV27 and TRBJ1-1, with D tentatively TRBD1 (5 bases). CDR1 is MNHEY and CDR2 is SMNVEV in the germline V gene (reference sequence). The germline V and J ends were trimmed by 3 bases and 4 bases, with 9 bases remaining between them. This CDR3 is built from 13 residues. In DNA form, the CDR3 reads TGTGCCAGCAGTTTGGGGGAGGGCACTGAAGCTTTCTTT. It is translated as CASSLGEGTEAFF.

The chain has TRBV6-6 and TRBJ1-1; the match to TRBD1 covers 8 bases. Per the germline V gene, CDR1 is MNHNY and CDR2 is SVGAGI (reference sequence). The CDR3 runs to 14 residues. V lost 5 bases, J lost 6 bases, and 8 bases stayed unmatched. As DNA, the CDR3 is TGTGCCAGCAGTAACCCTGACAGGGGAGCTGAAGCTTTCTTT. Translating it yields CASSNPDRGAEAFF.

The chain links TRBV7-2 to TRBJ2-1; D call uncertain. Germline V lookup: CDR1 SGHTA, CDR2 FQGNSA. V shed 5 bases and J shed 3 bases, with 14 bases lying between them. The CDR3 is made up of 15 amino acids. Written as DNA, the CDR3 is TGTGCCAGCAGCGAGCAGGTTCGGCGCTACAATGAGCAGTTCTTC. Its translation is CASSEQVRRYNEQFF.

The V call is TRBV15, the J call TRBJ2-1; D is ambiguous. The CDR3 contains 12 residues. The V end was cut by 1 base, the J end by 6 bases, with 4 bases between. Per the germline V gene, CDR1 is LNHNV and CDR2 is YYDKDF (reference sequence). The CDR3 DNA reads TGTGCCACCAGCAGAGTCGCCAATGAGCAGTTCTTC. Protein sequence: CATSRVANEQFF.

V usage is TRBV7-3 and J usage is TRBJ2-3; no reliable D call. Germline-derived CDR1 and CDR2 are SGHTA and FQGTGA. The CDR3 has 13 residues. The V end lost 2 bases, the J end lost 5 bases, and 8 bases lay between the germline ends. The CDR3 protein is CASSLGPRDTQYF. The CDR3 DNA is TGTGCCAGCAGCTTAGGGCCTCGAGATACGCAGTATTTT. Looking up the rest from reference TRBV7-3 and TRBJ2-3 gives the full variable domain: GAGVSQTPSNKVTEKGKYVELRCDPISGHTALYWYRQSLGQGPEFLIYFQGTGAADDSGLPNDRFFAVRPEGSVSTLKIQRTERGDSAVYLCASSLGPRDTQYFGPGTRLTVL.